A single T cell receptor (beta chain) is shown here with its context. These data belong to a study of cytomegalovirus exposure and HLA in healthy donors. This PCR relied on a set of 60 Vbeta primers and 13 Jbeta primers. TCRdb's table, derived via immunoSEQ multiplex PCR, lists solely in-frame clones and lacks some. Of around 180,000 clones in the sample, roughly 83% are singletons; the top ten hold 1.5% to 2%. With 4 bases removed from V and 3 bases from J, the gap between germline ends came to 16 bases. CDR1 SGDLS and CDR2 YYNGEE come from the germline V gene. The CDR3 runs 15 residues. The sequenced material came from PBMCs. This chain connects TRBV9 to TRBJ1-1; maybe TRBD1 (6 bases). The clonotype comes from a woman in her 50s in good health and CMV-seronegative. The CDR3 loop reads CASSLIGGADTEAFF. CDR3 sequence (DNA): TGTGCCAGCAGCCTCATCGGGGGGGCAGACACTGAAGCTTTCTTT.